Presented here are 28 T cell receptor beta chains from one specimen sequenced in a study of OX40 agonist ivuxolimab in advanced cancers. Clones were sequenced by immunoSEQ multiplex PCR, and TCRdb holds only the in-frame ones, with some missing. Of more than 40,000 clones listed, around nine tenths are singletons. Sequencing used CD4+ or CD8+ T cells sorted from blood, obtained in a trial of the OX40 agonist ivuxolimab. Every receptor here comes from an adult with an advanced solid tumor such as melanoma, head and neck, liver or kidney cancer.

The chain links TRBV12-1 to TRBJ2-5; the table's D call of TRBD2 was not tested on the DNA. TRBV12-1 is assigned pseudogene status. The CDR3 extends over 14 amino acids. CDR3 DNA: TGTGCCAGCAGCCGGAACGGGGTAGAAGAGACCCAGTACTTC. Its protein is CASSRNGVEETQYF.

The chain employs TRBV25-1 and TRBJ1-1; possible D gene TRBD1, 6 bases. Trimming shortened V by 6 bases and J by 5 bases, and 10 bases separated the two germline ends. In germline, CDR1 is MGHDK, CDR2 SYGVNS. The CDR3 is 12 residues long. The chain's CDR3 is CASRGTGTEAFF. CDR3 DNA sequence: TGTGCCAGCAGAGGAACAGGGACTGAAGCTTTCTTT.

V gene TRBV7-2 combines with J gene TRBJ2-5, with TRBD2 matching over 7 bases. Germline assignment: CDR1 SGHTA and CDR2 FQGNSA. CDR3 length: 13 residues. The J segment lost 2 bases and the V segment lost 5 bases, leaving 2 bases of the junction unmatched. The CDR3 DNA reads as TGTGCCAGCAGCCTGGGACTACAAGAGACCCAGTACTTC. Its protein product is CASSLGLQETQYF.

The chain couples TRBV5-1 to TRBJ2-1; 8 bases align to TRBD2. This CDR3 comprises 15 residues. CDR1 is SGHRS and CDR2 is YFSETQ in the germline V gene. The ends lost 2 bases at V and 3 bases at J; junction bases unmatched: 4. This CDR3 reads CASSFAGGYYNEQFF. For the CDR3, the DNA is TGCGCCAGCAGCTTTGCGGGAGGTTACTACAATGAGCAGTTCTTC.

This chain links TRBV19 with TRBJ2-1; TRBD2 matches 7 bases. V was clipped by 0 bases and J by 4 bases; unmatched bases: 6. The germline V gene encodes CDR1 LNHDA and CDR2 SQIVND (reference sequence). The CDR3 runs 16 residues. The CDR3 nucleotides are TGTGCCAGTAGTATAGAGGAGCGGGGAGCATACAATGAGCAGTTCTTC. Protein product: CASSIEERGAYNEQFF.

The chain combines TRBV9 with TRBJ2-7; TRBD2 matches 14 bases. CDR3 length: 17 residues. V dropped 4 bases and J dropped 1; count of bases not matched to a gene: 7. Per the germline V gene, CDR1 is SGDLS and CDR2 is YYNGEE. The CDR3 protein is CASSPARTSGRSYEQYF. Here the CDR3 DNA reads TGTGCCAGCAGCCCCGCCCGGACTAGCGGGAGGTCCTACGAGCAGTACTTC.

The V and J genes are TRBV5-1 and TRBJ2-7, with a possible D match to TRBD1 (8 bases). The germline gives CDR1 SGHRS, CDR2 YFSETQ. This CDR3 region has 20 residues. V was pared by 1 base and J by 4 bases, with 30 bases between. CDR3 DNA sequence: TGCGCCAGCAGCTTGACGTGGGCAGGGGGCGGTCTAGCGGTATCGTACGAGCAGTACTTC. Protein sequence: CASSLTWAGGGLAVSYEQYF.

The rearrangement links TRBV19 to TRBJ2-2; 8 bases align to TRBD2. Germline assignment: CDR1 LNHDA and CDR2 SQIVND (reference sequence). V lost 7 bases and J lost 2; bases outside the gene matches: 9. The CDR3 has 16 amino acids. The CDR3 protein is CASKKTLAANTGELFF. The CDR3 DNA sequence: TGTGCCAGTAAAAAAACACTAGCGGCTAACACCGGGGAGCTGTTTTTT.

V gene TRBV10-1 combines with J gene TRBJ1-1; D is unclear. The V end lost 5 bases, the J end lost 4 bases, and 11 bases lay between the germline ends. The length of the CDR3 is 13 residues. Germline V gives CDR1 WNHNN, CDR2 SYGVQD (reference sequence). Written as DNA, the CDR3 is TGCGCCAGCAGTCCGCGGGGTGGCACTGAAGCTTTCTTT. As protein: CASSPRGGTEAFF.

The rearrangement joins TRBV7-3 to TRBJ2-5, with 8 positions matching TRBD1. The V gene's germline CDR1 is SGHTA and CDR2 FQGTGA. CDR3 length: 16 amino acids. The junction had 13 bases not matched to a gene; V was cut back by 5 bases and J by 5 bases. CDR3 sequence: CASSLRAGGAQETQYF. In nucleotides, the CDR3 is TGTGCCAGCAGCCTTAGGGCAGGGGGCGCGCAGGAGACCCAGTACTTC.

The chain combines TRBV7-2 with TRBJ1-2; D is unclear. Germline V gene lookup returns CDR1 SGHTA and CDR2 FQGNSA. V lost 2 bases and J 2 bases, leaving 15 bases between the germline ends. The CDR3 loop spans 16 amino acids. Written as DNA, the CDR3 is TGTGCCAGCAGCTTATCACAGATCGAAAGGAACTATGGCTACACCTTC. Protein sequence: CASSLSQIERNYGYTF.

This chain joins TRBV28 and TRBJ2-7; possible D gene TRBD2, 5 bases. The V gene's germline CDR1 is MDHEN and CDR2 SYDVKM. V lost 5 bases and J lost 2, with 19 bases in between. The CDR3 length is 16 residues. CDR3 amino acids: CASSTPEGGQAYEQYF. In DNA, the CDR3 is TGTGCCAGCAGTACGCCTGAGGGCGGGCAAGCCTACGAGCAGTACTTC.

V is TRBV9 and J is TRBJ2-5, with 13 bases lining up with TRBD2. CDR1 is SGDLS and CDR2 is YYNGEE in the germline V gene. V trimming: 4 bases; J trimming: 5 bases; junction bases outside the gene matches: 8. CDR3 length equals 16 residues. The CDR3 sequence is CASSLGLAGERETQYF. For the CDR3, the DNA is TGTGCCAGCAGCCTCGGACTAGCGGGGGAGAGGGAGACCCAGTACTTC.

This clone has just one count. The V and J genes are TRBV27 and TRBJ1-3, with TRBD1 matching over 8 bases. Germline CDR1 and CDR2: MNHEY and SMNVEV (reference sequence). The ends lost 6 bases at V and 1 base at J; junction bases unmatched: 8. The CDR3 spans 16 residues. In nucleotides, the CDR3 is TGTGCCAGCAGCCGCCGACAGGGGATTTCTGGAAACACCATATATTTT. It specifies CASSRRQGISGNTIYF.

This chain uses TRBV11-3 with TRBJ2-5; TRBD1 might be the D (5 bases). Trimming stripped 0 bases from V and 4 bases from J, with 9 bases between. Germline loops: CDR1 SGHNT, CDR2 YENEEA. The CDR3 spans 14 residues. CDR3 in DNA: TGTGCCAGCAGCTTAGATCTTCAGGGAGAGACCCAGTACTTC. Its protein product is CASSLDLQGETQYF. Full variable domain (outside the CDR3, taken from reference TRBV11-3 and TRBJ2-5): EAGVVQSPRYKIIEKKQPVAFWCNPISGHNTLYWYLQNLGQGPELLIRYENEEAVDDSQLPKDRFSAERLKGVDSTLKIQPAELGDSAVYLCASSLDLQGETQYFGPGTRLLVL.

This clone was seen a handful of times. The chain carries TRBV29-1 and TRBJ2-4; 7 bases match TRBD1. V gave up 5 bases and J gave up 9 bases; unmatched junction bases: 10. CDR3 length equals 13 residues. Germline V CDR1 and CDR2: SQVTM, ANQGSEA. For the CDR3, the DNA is TGCAGCGTTATCGGACAGGACCCAGGCATTCAGTACTTC. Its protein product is CSVIGQDPGIQYF.

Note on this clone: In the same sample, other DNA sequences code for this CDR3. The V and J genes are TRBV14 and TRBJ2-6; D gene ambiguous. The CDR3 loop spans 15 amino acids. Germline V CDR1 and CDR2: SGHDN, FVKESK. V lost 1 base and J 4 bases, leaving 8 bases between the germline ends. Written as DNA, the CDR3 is TGTGCCAGCAGCCAAGTTCTGGGGGGGGCCAACGTCCTGACTTTC. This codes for CASSQVLGGANVLTF.

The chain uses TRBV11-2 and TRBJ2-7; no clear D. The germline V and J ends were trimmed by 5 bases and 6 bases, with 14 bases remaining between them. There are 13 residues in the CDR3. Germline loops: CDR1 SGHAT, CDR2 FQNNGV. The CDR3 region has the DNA TGTGCCAGCAGCAAGGAAGCCCCGGTCGAGCAGTACTTC. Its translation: CASSKEAPVEQYF. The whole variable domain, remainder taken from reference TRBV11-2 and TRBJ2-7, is EAGVAQSPRYKIIEKRQSVAFWCNPISGHATLYWYQQILGQGPKLLIQFQNNGVVDDSQLPKDRFSAERLKGVDSTLKIQPAKLEDSAVYLCASSKEAPVEQYFGPGTRLTVT.

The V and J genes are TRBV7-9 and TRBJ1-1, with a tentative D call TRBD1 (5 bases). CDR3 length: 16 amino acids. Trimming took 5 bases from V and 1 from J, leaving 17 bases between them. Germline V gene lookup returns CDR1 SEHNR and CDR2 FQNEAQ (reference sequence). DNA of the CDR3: TGTGCCAGCAGCGGTGGGGCAGGGAGGCGGAACACTGAAGCTTTCTTT. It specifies CASSGGAGRRNTEAFF.

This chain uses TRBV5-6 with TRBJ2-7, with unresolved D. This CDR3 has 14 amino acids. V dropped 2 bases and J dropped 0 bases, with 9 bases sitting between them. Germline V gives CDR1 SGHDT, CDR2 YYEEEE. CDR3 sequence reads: CASSLGGFSYEQYF. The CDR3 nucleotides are TGTGCCAGCAGCTTAGGTGGGTTCTCCTACGAGCAGTACTTC.

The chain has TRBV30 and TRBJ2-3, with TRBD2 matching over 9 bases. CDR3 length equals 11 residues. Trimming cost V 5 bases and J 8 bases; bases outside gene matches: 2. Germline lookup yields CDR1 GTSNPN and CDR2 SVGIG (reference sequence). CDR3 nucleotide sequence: TGTGCCTGGGGAGCGGGAGGTACGCAGTATTTT. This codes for CAWGAGGTQYF.

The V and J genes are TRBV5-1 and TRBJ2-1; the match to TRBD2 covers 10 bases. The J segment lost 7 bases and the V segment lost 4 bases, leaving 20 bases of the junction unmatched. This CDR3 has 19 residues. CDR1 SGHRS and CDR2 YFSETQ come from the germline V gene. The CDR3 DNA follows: TGCGCCAGCAGCATGCCAGGGGAAATCGGGACTAGCGAGGGGAATGAGCAGTTCTTC. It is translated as CASSMPGEIGTSEGNEQFF.

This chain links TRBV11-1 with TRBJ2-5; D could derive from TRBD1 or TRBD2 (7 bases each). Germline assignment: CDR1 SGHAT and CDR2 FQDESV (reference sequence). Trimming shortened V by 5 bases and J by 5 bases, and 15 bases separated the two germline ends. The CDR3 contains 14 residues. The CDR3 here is CASSAGTAGETQYF. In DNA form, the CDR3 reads TGTGCCAGCAGCGCCGGGACAGCGGGGGAGACCCAGTACTTC.

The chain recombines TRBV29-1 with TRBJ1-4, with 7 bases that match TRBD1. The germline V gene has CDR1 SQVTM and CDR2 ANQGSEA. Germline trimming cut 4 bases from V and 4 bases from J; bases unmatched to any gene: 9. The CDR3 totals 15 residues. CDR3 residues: CSVVLGGPSNEKLFF. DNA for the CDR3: TGCAGCGTTGTTTTAGGGGGCCCAAGTAATGAAAAACTGTTTTTT. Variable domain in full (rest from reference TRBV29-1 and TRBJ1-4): SAVISQKPSRDICQRGTSLTIQCQVDSQVTMMFWYRQQPGQSLTLIATANQGSEATYESGFVIDKFPISRPNLTFSTLTVSNMSPEDSSIYLCSVVLGGPSNEKLFFGSGTQLSVL.

This CDR3 reads CASSGVGTNEKLFF. CDR3 nucleotide sequence: TGTGCCAGCAGTGGGGTGGGAACTAATGAAAAACTGTTTTTT. This chain uses TRBV2 with TRBJ1-4; D unclear. The CDR3 loop spans 14 amino acids. The ends were cut back, 4 bases at V and 1 base at J, with 7 bases in the middle. Germline values: CDR1 SNHLY, CDR2 FYNNEI.

CDR3 in DNA: TGTGCCAGCAGCTCTACTGCGGGGCCATTCCAAGAGACCCAGTACTTC. This encodes CASSSTAGPFQETQYF. The chain couples TRBV7-8 to TRBJ2-5, with a tentative D call TRBD2 (6 bases). The germline gives CDR1 SGHVS, CDR2 FQNEAQ. This CDR3 comprises 16 residues. Trimming took off 4 bases at V and 1 base at J, with 16 bases between the two ends.

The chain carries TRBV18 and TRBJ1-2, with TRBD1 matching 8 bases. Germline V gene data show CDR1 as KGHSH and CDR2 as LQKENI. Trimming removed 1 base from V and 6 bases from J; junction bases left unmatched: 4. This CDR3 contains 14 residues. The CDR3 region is CASSPQWDRHGYTF. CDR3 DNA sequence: TGTGCCAGCTCACCACAGTGGGACAGGCATGGCTACACCTTC.

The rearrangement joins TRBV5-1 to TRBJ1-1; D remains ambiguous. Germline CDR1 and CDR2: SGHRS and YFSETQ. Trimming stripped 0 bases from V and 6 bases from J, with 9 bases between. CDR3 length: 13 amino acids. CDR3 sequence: CASSLGSYPEAFF. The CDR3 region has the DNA TGCGCCAGCAGCTTGGGGAGCTATCCTGAAGCTTTCTTT.